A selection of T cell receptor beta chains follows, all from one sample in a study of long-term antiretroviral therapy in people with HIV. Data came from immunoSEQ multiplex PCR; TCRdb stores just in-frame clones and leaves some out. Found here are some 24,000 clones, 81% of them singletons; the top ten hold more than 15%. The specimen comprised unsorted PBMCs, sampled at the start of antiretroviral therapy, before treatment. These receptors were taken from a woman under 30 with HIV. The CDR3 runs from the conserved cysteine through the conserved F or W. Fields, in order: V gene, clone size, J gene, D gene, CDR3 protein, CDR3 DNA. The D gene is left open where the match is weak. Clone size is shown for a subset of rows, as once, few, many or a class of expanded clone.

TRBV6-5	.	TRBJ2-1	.	CASSYSLRGNEQFF	TGTGCCAGCAGTTACTCCCTCAGGGGCAATGAGCAGTTCTTC
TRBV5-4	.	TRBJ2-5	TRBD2	CASRAGGAGVQETQYF	TGTGCCAGCAGGGCCGGGGGAGCGGGGGTCCAAGAGACCCAGTACTTC
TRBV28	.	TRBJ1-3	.	CASSMHQGYSGNTIYF	TGTGCCAGCAGCATGCACCAGGGTTACTCTGGAAACACCATATATTTT
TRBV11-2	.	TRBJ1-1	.	CASTPRQGSTEAFF	TGTGCCAGCACCCCCCGCCAGGGAAGCACTGAAGCTTTCTTT
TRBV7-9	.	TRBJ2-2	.	CASSPLNRENTGELFF	TGTGCCAGCAGTCCTCTGAATCGGGAAAACACCGGGGAGCTGTTTTTT
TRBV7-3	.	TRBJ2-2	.	CASSRGSTGELFF	TGTGCCAGCAGCCGTGGGTCCACCGGGGAGCTGTTTTTT
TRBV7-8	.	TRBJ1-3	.	CASSLEVGFNSGNTIYF	TGTGCCAGCAGCTTAGAGGTGGGGTTTAACTCTGGAAACACCATATATTTT
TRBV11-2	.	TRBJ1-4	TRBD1	CASSEQGNEKLFF	TGTGCCAGCAGCGAACAGGGGAATGAAAAACTGTTTTTT
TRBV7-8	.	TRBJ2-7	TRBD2	CASSLARTSGISYEQYF	TGTGCCAGCAGCTTAGCGAGGACTAGCGGTATCTCCTACGAGCAGTACTTC
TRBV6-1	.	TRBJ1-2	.	CASSEALYGYTF	TGTGCCAGCAGTGAGGCCCTCTATGGCTACACCTTC
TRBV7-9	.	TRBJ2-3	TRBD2	CASSLAGLANTQYF	TGTGCCAGCAGCTTAGCGGGACTAGCGAATACGCAGTATTTT
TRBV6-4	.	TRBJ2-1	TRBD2	CASSETYEAGVTYNEQFF	TGTGCCAGCAGTGAAACCTATGAAGCGGGGGTGACATACAATGAGCAGTTCTTC
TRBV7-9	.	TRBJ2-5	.	CASSLTSQRQETQYF	TGTGCCAGCAGCTTAACTAGTCAGAGGCAAGAGACCCAGTACTTC
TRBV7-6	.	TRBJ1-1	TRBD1	CASSLETGTNTEAFF	TGTGCCAGCAGCTTGGAGACAGGGACGAACACTGAAGCTTTCTTT
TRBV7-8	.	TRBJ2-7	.	CASSPSGGSSYEQYF	TGTGCCAGCAGCCCGAGCGGCGGCTCCTCCTACGAGCAGTACTTC
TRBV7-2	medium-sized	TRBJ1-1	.	CASSPDAGNTEAFF	TGTGCCAGCAGCCCAGATGCGGGGAACACTGAAGCTTTCTTT
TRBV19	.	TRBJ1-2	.	CASSKDLYGYTF	TGTGCCAGTAGTAAGGACCTTTATGGCTACACCTTC
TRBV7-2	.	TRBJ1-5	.	CASSRIGPGQPQHF	TGTGCCAGCAGCCGGATCGGGCCAGGACAGCCCCAGCATTTT
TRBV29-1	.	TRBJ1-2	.	CSVEGTGRYGYTF	TGCAGCGTTGAAGGGACGGGGAGATATGGCTACACCTTC
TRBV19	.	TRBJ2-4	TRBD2	CASSSGLAGAGSKNIQYF	TGTGCCAGTAGTTCGGGACTAGCGGGGGCCGGGTCCAAAAACATTCAGTACTTC
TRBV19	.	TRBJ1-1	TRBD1	CASSPGQVLRRGTEAFF	TGTGCCAGTAGTCCCGGACAGGTCTTAAGGAGGGGCACTGAAGCTTTCTTT